The TCR beta chain under discussion was sequenced for a study of healthy donors' naive CD4 and CD8 T cells. Turning to the study itself: TCR alpha primers covered all functional IMGT alpha gene variants.

Starting from 500 ng of total RNA, TCR libraries were made with linear amplification. TCRdb ran MiXCR on the reads and lists one entry per CDR3 protein. The data hold 200,000 or so distinct CDR3 sequences, with over 60% observed a single time. A single count supports this clonotype. Antigen specificity is unknown. Naive CD4+ cells were sorted as CD4+CD8-CD45RO-CD45RA+; naive CD8+ as CD8+CD4-CD45RA+CD27bright. General study results and limits: Alpha and beta chains were sequenced in bulk without pairing.

The CDR3 extends over 14 amino acids. In germline, CDR1 is LNHDA, CDR2 SQIVND (reference sequence). V lost 4 bases and J lost 0, with 7 bases in between. The sequenced sample consisted of naive CD4+ and CD8+ T cells sorted from blood, pooled from several donors. The TCR comes from a pool of human donors in good health; the sample pools cells from several healthy donors. This chain uses TRBV19 with TRBJ1-3, with a possible D match to TRBD1 (5 bases). The CDR3 here is CASSSTGSGNTIYF. The DNA for the CDR3 is TGTGCCAGTAGTAGTACAGGCTCTGGAAACACCATATATTTT.